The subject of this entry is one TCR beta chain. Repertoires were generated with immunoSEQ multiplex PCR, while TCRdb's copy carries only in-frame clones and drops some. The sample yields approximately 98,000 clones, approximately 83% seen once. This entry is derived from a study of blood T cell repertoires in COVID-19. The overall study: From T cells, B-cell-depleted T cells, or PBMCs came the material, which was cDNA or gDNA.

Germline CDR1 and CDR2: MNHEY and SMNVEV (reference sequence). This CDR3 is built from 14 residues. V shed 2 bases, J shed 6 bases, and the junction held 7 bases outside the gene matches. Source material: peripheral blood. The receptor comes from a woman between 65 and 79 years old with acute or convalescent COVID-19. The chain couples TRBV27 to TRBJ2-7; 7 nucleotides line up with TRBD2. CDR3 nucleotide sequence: TGTGCCAGCAGTTTACCAGCGGGATTGGGCGAGCAGTACTTC. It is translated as CASSLPAGLGEQYF.